The 8 T cell receptor beta chains below were found in one sample sequenced in a study of control samples from healthy donors and cancer patients. The table came from immunoSEQ multiplex PCR; TCRdb's copy has only in-frame clones and leaves some out. The table records around 130,000 clones, just under 90% of them present only once. Sequenced: PBMCs. The receptors originated from a man aged 45 to 65 with head and neck cancer.

In this sample, this clone turned up a few times. The chain recombines TRBV6-5 with TRBJ1-2; possibly TRBD1 for D (5 bases). The CDR3 consists of 14 residues. V was shortened by 6 bases and J by 4 bases, with 15 bases between the two germline ends. CDR1 MNHEY and CDR2 SVGAGI come from the germline V gene. In nucleotides, the CDR3 is TGTGCCAGCAGGACCTGGGGCGGCCCCTATGGCTACACCTTC. As protein: CASRTWGGPYGYTF.

This chain connects TRBV5-6 to TRBJ1-5; D possibly corresponds to TRBD1 (5 bases). CDR3 length equals 16 residues. Germline CDR1 reads SGHDT; CDR2 reads YYEEEE. Trimming took off 1 base at V and 5 bases at J, with 16 bases between the two ends. CDR3 protein: CASSLWDPGGYQPQHF. The DNA for the CDR3 is TGTGCCAGCAGCTTGTGGGACCCGGGGGGGTATCAGCCCCAGCATTTT.

The V gene is TRBV15, the J gene TRBJ2-1; D is unclear. Trimming stripped 0 bases from V and 4 bases from J, with 10 bases between. The germline V gene has CDR1 LNHNV and CDR2 YYDKDF (reference sequence). There are 15 residues in the CDR3. This CDR3 is CATSRDRLLYNEQFF. The CDR3 DNA sequence: TGTGCCACCAGCAGAGATCGTCTACTTTACAATGAGCAGTTCTTC.

Regarding this clone: Other nucleotide sequences in the sample specify the same CDR3. The chain carries TRBV18 and TRBJ2-7, with D possibly being TRBD1 (5 bases). Trimming left V 0 bases short and J 3 bases short, with 6 bases between. The CDR3 runs 13 residues. Germline V gives CDR1 KGHSH, CDR2 LQKENI. The CDR3 DNA is TGTGCCAGCTCACCACCAGGGGACTACGAGCAGTACTTC. This gives the protein CASSPPGDYEQYF. Full variable domain (rest looked up from reference TRBV18 and TRBJ2-7): NAGVMQNPRHLVRRRGQEARLRCSPMKGHSHVYWYRQLPEEGLKFMVYLQKENIIDESGMPKERFSAEFPKEGPSILRIQQVVRGDSAAYFCASSPPGDYEQYFGPGTRLTVT.

V gene TRBV19 combines with J gene TRBJ2-7; D assignment may be TRBD1 or TRBD2 (5 bases each). The germline V gene has CDR1 LNHDA and CDR2 SQIVND (reference sequence). Trimming pared 6 bases from V and 2 bases from J, leaving 14 bases between. The CDR3 consists of 14 residues. The CDR3 here is CASSPGTVTYEQYF. Here the CDR3 DNA reads TGTGCCAGTAGCCCCGGGACGGTCACCTACGAGCAGTACTTC.

The chain uses TRBV3-1 (or the pseudogene TRBV3-2) and TRBJ2-6; weak D call: TRBD2 (5 bases). The germline gives CDR1 LGHDT, CDR2 YNNKEL (reference sequence). Trimming left V 2 bases short and J 0 bases short, with 11 bases between. The CDR3 loop spans 17 amino acids. DNA for the CDR3: TGTGCCAGCAGCCAAAGGACTGAGGGCTCTGGGGCCAACGTCCTGACTTTC. Translated, it gives CASSQRTEGSGANVLTF.

The J gene is TRBJ2-3, the V gene TRBV28; TRBD2 agrees at 7 bases. The CDR3 runs 16 residues. V was clipped by 5 bases and J by 8 bases; unmatched bases: 16. CDR1 is MDHEN and CDR2 is SYDVKM in the germline V gene. The CDR3 protein is CASSQIIPGGQGTQYF. CDR3 coding DNA: TGTGCCAGCAGTCAGATTATACCGGGAGGCCAGGGTACGCAGTATTTT.

V usage is TRBV6-2 or TRBV6-3 and J usage is TRBJ1-1; weak D call: TRBD1 (6 bases). V was pared by 6 bases and J by 10 bases, with 18 bases between. Germline assignment: CDR1 MNHEY and CDR2 SVGEGT. This CDR3 region has 13 residues. Here the CDR3 DNA reads TGTGCCAGCAGCAAGGGCGGCAGGGGCTTAGCTTTCTTT. This gives the protein CASSKGGRGLAFF.